This T cell receptor beta chain appears in the sequencing data of a study of identical twins. TCRdb processed the 5' RACE reads anew with MiXCR; each CDR3 protein has one entry. The table includes 1.5 million to 2 million distinct CDR3 sequences, around 29% detected once. With 0 bases removed from V and 4 bases from J, the gap between germline ends came to 11 bases. Germline V gives CDR1 KGHDR, CDR2 SFDVKD. The length of the CDR3 is 16 residues. The sequenced sample was cord blood. V and J are TRBV24-1 and TRBJ2-2, with D possibly being TRBD1 (5 bases). This clonotype originated in a newborn girl in good health. CDR3 DNA: TGTGCCACCAGTGATTTGGTTCAGGGCGGCACCGGGGAGCTGTTTTTT. It translates to CATSDLVQGGTGELFF.